The 8 T cell receptor beta chains below all came from one sample that was sequenced in a study of T cells in Graves' hyperthyroidism and ophthalmopathy. Amplification of TCR beta CDR3 regions was performed using RNA transcripts as template. Using the HTBI primer set, a first-round RT-PCR was run on the TCR CDR3. TCRdb reprocessed the multiplex PCR reads with MiXCR, giving one entry per CDR3 protein. The sample includes 600,000 to 650,000 distinct CDR3 sequences, 15% to 20% of them seen just once. Sequenced: blood. The receptors were gathered from a woman in her 30s with Graves' hyperthyroidism.

The rearrangement uses TRBV5-8 and TRBJ1-1, with D possibly TRBD1 on 6 matching bases. The CDR3 is 18 residues long. Germline V gene lookup returns CDR1 SGHTS and CDR2 YDEGEE. V lost 1 base to trimming and J lost 0 bases, with 19 bases between them. CDR3 loop: CASSLFRGAVSMNTEAFF. CDR3 coding DNA: TGTGCCAGCAGCTTGTTTAGGGGGGCTGTTTCAATGAACACTGAAGCTTTCTTT.

This chain uses TRBV7-3 with TRBJ2-3, with 7 bases matching TRBD2. Per the germline V gene, CDR1 is SGHTA and CDR2 is FQGTGA. The CDR3 loop spans 15 amino acids. Losses at the gene ends were 3 bases for V and 4 bases for J; bases not matched to a gene: 7. DNA of the CDR3: TGTGCCAGCAGCTTTGTTGGCGGGGGTGCAGATACGCAGTATTTT. Amino acids: CASSFVGGGADTQYF.

Worth noting for this clonotype: Just one base apart from a much larger clone, this may be a read error. The V and J genes are TRBV24-1 and TRBJ2-7, with D unresolved. Trimming stripped 4 bases from V and 3 bases from J, with 15 bases between. The CDR3 length is 15 residues. Germline V CDR1 and CDR2: KGHDR, SFDVKD. CDR3 amino acids: CATSEGVRAIYEQYF. The CDR3 nucleotides are TGTGCCACCAGTGAAGGCGTGAGAGCAATCTACGAGCAGTACTTC.

This clonotype was observed many times. This sequence joins TRBV11-2 and TRBJ2-7; 7 nucleotides match TRBD1. V trimming: 5 bases; J trimming: 3 bases; junction bases outside the gene matches: 10. The germline V gene has CDR1 SGHAT and CDR2 FQNNGV. This CDR3 region has 15 residues. The CDR3 region has the DNA TGTGCCAGCAGCCTTTCAGCAGGGGGAGTCTACGAGCAGTACTTC. Translated, it gives CASSLSAGGVYEQYF.

This clonotype has a count of ten or more. The chain recombines TRBV28 with TRBJ2-7; D is undetermined. Germline values: CDR1 MDHEN, CDR2 SYDVKM. The CDR3 has 14 residues. Trimming pared 1 base from V and 0 bases from J, leaving 7 bases between. The CDR3 bases are TGTGCCAGCAGTTTATTACAGAGCTCCTACGAGCAGTACTTC. Translation: CASSLLQSSYEQYF.

This chain connects TRBV29-1 to TRBJ2-7; 8 bases are a match to TRBD2. V lost 5 bases, J lost 0 bases, and 3 bases stayed unmatched. Germline values: CDR1 SQVTM, CDR2 ANQGSEA. This CDR3 has 13 amino acids. The CDR3 is CSVKSGSSYEQYF. The CDR3 DNA reads as TGCAGCGTTAAAAGCGGGAGCTCCTACGAGCAGTACTTC.

This clonotype showed up many times. The chain combines TRBV28 with TRBJ1-2; possible D gene TRBD1, 6 bases. The CDR3 has 18 amino acids. The ends were cut back, 7 bases at V and 2 bases at J, with 26 bases in the middle. Germline V gene sequence: CDR1 MDHEN, CDR2 SYDVKM. The CDR3 here is CASTDGGGWGRLNYGYTF. The CDR3 nucleotides read TGTGCCAGCACCGATGGTGGGGGCTGGGGAAGACTAAACTATGGCTACACCTTC.

Only a few counts were recorded for this clonotype. V usage is TRBV4-1 and J usage is TRBJ1-2; D gene ambiguous. The V and J ends lost 0 bases and 1 base respectively, with 6 bases between them. Germline lookup yields CDR1 MGHRA and CDR2 YSYEKL. There are 14 residues in the CDR3. CDR3 sequence reads: CASSQESINYGYTF. The CDR3 DNA reads as TGCGCCAGCAGCCAAGAGAGTATTAACTATGGCTACACCTTC.